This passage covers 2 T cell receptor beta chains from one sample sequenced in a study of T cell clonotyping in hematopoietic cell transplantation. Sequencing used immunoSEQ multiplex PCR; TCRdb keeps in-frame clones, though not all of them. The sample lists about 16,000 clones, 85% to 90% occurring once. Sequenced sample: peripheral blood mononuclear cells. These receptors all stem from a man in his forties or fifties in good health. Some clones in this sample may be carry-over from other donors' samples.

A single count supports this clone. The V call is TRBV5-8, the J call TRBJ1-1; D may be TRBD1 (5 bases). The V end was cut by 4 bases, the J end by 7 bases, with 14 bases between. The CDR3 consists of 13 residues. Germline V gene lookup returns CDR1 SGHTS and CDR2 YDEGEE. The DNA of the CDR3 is TGTGCCAGCAGCGGGGGACGGAGTAATGAAGCTTTCTTT. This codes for CASSGGRSNEAFF.

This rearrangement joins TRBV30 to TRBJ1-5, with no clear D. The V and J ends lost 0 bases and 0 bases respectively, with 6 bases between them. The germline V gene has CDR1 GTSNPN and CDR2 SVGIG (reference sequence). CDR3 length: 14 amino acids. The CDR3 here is CAWSVGHSNQPQHF. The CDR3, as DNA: TGTGCCTGGAGTGTGGGTCATAGCAATCAGCCCCAGCATTTT.